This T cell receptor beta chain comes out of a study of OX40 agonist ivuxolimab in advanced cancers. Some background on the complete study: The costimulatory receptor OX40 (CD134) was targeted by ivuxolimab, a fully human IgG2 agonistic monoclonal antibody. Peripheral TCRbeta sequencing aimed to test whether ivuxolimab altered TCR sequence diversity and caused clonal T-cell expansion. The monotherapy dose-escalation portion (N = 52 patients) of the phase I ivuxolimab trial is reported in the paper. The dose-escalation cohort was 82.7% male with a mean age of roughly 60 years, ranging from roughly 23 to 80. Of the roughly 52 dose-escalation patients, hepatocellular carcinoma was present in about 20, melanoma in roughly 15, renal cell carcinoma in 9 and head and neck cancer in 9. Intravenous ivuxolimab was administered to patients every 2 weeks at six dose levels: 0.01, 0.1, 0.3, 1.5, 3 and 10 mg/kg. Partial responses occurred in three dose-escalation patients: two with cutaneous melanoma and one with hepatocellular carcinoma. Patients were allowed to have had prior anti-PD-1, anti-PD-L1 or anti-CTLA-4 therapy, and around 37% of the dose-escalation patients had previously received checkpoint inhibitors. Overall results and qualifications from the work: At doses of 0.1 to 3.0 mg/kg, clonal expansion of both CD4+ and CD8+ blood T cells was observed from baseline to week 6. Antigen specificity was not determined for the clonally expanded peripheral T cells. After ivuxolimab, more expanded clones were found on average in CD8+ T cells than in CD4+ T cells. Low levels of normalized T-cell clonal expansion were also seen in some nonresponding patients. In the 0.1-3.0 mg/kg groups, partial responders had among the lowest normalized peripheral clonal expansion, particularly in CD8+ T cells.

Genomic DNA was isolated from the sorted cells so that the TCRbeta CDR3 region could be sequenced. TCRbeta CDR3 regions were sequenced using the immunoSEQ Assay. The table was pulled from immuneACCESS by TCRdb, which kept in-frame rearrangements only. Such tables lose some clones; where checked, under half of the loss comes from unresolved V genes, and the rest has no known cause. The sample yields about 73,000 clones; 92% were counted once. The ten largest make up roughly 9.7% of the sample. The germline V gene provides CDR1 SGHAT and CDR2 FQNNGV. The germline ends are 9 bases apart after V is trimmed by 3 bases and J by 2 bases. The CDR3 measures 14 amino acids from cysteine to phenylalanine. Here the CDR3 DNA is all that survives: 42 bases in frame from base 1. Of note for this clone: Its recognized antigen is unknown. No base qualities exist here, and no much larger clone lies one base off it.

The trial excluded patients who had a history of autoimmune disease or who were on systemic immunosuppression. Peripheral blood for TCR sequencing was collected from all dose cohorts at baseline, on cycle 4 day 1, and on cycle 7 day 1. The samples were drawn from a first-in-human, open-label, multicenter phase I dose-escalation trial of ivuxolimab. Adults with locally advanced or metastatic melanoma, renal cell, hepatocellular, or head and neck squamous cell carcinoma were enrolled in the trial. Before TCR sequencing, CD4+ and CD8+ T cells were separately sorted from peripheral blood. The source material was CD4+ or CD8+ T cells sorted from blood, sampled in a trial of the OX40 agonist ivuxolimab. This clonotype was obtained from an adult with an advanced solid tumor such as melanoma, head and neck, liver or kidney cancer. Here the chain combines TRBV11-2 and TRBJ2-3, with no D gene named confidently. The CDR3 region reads CASSFGPYTDTQYF. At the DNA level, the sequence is TGTGCCAGCAGCTTCGGCCCATACACAGATACGCAGTATTTT.